The sequence of this T cell receptor (beta chain) was determined in a study of T cell repertoires in cytomegalovirus infection. The study's findings and limits: The ex vivo response was dominated by HLA-C-restricted CMV-specific TCR beta clonotypes.

Turning to this clonotype: Its specificity is unknown. A single base separates this from a much larger clone, so it may be a read error.

The CDR3 extends over 15 amino acids. CDR1 and CDR2 from the germline V gene are SGHTA and FQGTGA. TCRdb itself ran the reads through MiXCR, one entry per CDR3 protein. The sample consists of about 900,000 distinct CDR3 sequences, around 29% of them appearing once. The clonotype was recovered from a human donor in good health (CMV status not recorded). Some clones in this sample may be carry-over from other donors' samples. The V call is TRBV7-3, the J call TRBJ2-3; 11 positions match TRBD2. This specimen consisted of cultured CD8+ T cells from PBMCs, obtained from culture after CMV antigen stimulation. The CDR3 loop reads CVSSTTSGGADTQYF. The CDR3 DNA is TGTGTCAGCAGCACCACTAGCGGGGGCGCCGATACGCAGTATTTT.